This paragraph reports one TCR beta chain. Use of 60 Vbeta and 13 Jbeta primers characterized the PCR. Here immunoSEQ multiplex PCR was the method, and the copy in TCRdb shows in-frame clones only, minus some. Among roughly 150,000 clones listed, 65% to 85% were seen once. The data are from a study of cytomegalovirus exposure and HLA in healthy donors. Each of the donors was a healthy bone marrow donor. Germline V lookup: CDR1 GTSNPN, CDR2 SVGIG (reference sequence). V lost 5 bases to trimming and J lost 2 bases; unmatched junction nucleotides: 5. CDR3 length: 13 amino acids. V gene TRBV30 combines with J gene TRBJ1-1; 7 bases are a match to TRBD1. Material for sequencing was PBMCs. The source of this sequence is a boy between 2 and 10 years old in good health and CMV-seronegative. CDR3 amino acids: CAWVTGANTEAFF. CDR3 nucleotide sequence: TGTGCCTGGGTAACAGGGGCCAACACTGAAGCTTTCTTT.